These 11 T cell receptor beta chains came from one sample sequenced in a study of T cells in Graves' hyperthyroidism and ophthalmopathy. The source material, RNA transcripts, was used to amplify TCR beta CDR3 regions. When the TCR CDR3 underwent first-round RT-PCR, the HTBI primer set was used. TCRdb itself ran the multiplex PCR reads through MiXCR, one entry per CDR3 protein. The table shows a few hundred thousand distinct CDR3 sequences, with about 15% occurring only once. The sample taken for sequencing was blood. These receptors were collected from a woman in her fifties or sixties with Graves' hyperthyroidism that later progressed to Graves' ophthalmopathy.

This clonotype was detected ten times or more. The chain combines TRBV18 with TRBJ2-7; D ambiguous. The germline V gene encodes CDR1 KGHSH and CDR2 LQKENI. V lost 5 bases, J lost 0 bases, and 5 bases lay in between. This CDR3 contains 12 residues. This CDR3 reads CASSAGSYEQYF. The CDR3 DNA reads TGTGCCAGCTCAGCAGGCTCCTACGAGCAGTACTTC.

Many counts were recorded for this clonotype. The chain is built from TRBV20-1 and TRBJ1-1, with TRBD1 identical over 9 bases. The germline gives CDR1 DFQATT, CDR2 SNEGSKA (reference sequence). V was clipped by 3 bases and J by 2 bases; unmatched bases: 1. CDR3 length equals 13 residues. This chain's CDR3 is CSARDRGNTEAFF. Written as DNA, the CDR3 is TGCAGTGCTAGGGACAGGGGAAACACTGAAGCTTTCTTT.

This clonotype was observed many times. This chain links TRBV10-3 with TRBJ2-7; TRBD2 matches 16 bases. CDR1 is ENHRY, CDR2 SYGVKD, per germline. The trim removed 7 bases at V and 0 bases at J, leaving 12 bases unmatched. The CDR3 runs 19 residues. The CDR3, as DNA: TGTGCCATCACCAAATCGATGGGACTAGCGGGAGGGTTCTCCTACGAGCAGTACTTC. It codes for CAITKSMGLAGGFSYEQYF.

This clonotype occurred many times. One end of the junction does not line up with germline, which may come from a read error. DNA of the CDR3: TGTGCCAGCACCTTACTTACCGCCGGACCCTACCAGTACTTC. Its protein is CASTLLTAGPYQYF. J is TRBJ2-5 and V is TRBV11-2; D not resolved. Per germline, CDR1 SGHAT and CDR2 FQNNGV. The CDR3 loop spans 14 amino acids.

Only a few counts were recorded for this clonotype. Here the CDR3 DNA reads TGTGCCAGCATTGAACGGGACAGGGAGGTTTTGGATGAAAAACTGTTTTTT. The encoded protein is CASIERDREVLDEKLFF. The rearrangement links TRBV6-7 to TRBJ1-4; 9 bases fit TRBD1. TRBV6-7 is an ORF for which the function is uncertain. CDR3 length equals 17 residues. V lost 7 bases and J lost 6; bases outside the gene matches: 15.

CDR3 coding DNA: TGTGCCAGCACCCCGTCGGAGTCCCTCTCCGGAAGAGCTTTCTTT. It specifies CASTPSESLSGRAFF. The J gene is TRBJ1-1, the V gene TRBV6-1; no definite D call. This CDR3 spans 15 amino acids. CDR1 MNHNS and CDR2 SASEGT come from the germline V gene. V lost 7 bases and J lost 10, with 25 bases in between.

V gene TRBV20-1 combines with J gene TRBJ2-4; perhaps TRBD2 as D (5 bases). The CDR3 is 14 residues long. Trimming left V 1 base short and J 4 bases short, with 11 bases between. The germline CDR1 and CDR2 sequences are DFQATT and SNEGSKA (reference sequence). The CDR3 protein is CSARGNRGKNIQYF. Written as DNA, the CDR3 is TGCAGTGCTAGAGGCAACCGGGGAAAAAACATTCAGTACTTC.

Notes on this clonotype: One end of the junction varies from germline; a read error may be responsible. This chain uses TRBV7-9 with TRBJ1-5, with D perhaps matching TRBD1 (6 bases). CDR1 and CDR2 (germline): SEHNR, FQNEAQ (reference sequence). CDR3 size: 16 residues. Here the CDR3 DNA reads TGTGCCAGCAGCTTAGAACAGGGTAATCGCAAGCAGCCCCAGCATTTT. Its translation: CASSLEQGNRKQPQHF.

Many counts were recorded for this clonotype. The CDR3 bases are TGCAGTGCGCAAACAGCAGGTATTGATCAGCCCCAGCATTTT. Its protein is CSAQTAGIDQPQHF. V gene TRBV20-1 combines with J gene TRBJ1-5; D unresolved. The CDR3 sequence is 14 residues long. Trimming removed 6 bases from V and 5 bases from J, with 17 bases in between. Germline CDR1 is DFQATT and CDR2 is SNEGSKA (reference sequence).

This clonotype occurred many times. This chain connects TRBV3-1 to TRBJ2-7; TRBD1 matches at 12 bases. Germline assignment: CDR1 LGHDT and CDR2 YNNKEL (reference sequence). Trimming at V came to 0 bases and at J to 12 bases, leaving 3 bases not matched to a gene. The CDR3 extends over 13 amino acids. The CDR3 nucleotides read TGTGCCAGCAGCCAAGATAGGGACAGGGGGCCGTACTTC. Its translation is CASSQDRDRGPYF.

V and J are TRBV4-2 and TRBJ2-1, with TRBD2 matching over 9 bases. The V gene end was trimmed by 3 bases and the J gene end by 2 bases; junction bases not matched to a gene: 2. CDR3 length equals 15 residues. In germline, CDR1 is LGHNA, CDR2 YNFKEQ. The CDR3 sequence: CASSHAGGTYNEQFF. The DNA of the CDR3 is TGTGCCAGCAGCCATGCGGGAGGGACCTACAATGAGCAGTTCTTC.